This T cell receptor (beta chain) derives from a study of PD-L1 blockade in urothelial cancer (TCRdb year 2017). Regarding the research as a whole: All patients started therapy in the mid-2010s and received atezolizumab 1,200 mg intravenously every 3 weeks. About 10 patients reached durable clinical benefit, while 20 to 25 patients did not. Blood samples gave median yields of about 150,000 T cells and 83,000 or so unique TCRs, along with a median clonality of roughly 0.08. Blood samples were analyzed at two time points: 3 weeks after treatment start (second dose) and 6 weeks after treatment start. Somatic, immune and clinical correlates of response to PD-L1 blockade with atezolizumab in urothelial cancer were the focus of an exploratory multi-omic analysis. In the same patients, pretreatment tumors underwent whole exome sequencing and RNA sequencing in addition to TCR sequencing. Durable clinical benefit was defined as progression-free survival longer than 6 months, and TCR features were also tested against progression-free and overall survival. Pretreatment blood TCR-seq was available for under 35 patients, at least one posttreatment blood collection was obtained for 25 or so patients, and tumor TCR-seq was available for 25 or so patients. About nine tenths of the roughly 30 patients were males with bladder-origin urothelial cancer, and about 65% of the 29 reported a prior smoking history. An ECOG performance status of 0 or 1 was recorded for the patients, and 0 to 3 prior chemotherapy regimens had been received by the patients. Pretreatment tumor samples, along with matched peripheral blood collected serially before and after atezolizumab treatment, underwent TCR sequencing. Broader findings and caveats from the paper: Small sample size (n of about 30) and many exploratory analyses mean the results are intended to be hypothesis-generating. Patients with durable benefit showed greater expansion of tumor-associated TCR clones in peripheral blood 3 weeks after starting treatment (n ≈ 21, p = 0.022). Improved progression-free and overall survival was associated with having pretreatment peripheral blood TCR clonality below the median.

For this clone: The antigen it recognizes is unknown. Per-base quality was not reported, and no clone a single base away is much larger than it.

For CDR1 and CDR2, the germline V gene lists MNHNS and SASEGT. The CDR3 runs 15 residues from the cysteine to the phenylalanine. Only the CDR3 DNA is retained, 45 bases long and in frame from the first base. Relative to germline, V is 3 bases shorter and J is 3 bases shorter, with 13 bases between their ends. To estimate absolute template abundance from read counts, synthetic TCR analog templates were spiked into each PCR. The immunoSEQ assay used bias-controlled V and J gene primers to amplify TCRbeta CDR3 regions from genomic DNA. Sequencing of rearranged TCRbeta segments was done at approximately 20X coverage. The study's own analysis went as follows. Clustering was used to correct sequencing errors, and CDR3s were annotated against IMGT so that V, D and J genes could be assigned. Only productive TCRbeta rearrangements were used in downstream analyses, excluding out-of-frame or stop-codon sequences. To compute clonality, Shannon entropy was normalized by the log of the number of unique productive sequences and then subtracted from one. Fisher's exact test with Benjamini-Hochberg correction, using a cutoff of adjusted p below 0.01, was how clones that differed between time points or between blood and tumor were identified. TCRdb mirrors the immuneACCESS table, restricted to in-frame sequences. Some clones are absent from its copies; in checked studies, under half trace to an unresolved V gene, and the reason for the others is unknown. V, J and clone size are those of that table, while D and trimming were read from the DNA. The sample has 70,000 or so clones on record, about 89% of them singletons. The ten largest clones capture less than 3.5% of the sample.

A total of about 31 patients with locally advanced or metastatic urothelial carcinoma, treated at Memorial Sloan Kettering on a trial protocol, made up the cohort. Peripheral blood mononuclear cells were collected pretreatment and during treatment, with between 1 and 8 total time points obtained per patient. The Qiagen DNeasy Blood extraction kit was used to purify genomic DNA from total PBMCs and tumor samples. PBMCs were collected pretreatment and during treatment, and were isolated and stored as previously described. Recombination joined TRBV6-1 with TRBJ2-3; the D segment could be TRBD2, given 7 matching bases. The clonotype comes from a man between 60 and 75 years old with urothelial cancer. The source material was PBMCs, sampled around atezolizumab (anti-PD-L1) treatment. The CDR3 here reads CASSEGGAGTDTQYF. The nucleotide sequence reads TGTGCCAGCAGTGAGGGGGGGGCAGGGACAGATACGCAGTATTTT.